Listed below are T cell receptor beta chains from one sample, sequenced in a study of shared clonotypes between healthy human individuals. Clones were read by immunoSEQ multiplex PCR, and TCRdb kept only the in-frame ones, dropping some. Seen here are about 480,000 clones, less than 85% observed once, and the top ten hold 10% to 15%. Input material: PBMCs. The receptors derive from a woman between 35 and 50 years old in good health. Some clones in this sample may be carry-over from other donors' samples. CDR3s include the opening cysteine and the closing phenylalanine or tryptophan. D genes are given only for firm matches. Size tells how often a clone was seen (once, few, many) or the class of an expanded clone, and some rows leave it out.

>TRBJ2-1|TRBV28|-|-
CASSLSRARGNEQFF
TGTGCCAGCAGTTTATCAAGGGCAAGGGGCAATGAGCAGTTCTTC
>TRBJ2-1|TRBV5-6|-|TRBD2
CASSLELAGGFDEQFF
TGTGCCAGCAGCTTGGAACTAGCGGGAGGGTTCGATGAGCAGTTCTTC
>TRBJ2-5|TRBV7-2|-|TRBD1
CASNSGTGRETQYF
TGTGCCAGCAACAGCGGGACAGGGCGGGAGACCCAGTACTTC
>TRBJ2-1|TRBV7-9|-|TRBD1
CASSPWTGVPNEQFF
TGTGCCAGCAGCCCTTGGACAGGGGTACCCAATGAGCAGTTCTTC
>TRBJ1-3|TRBV7-2|-|-
CASSLRGAVGNTIYF
TGTGCCAGCAGCTTAAGGGGGGCTGTTGGAAACACCATATATTTT
>TRBJ1-4|TRBV18|-|TRBD1
CASSPAGGDEKLFF
TGTGCCAGCTCACCAGCAGGGGGTGATGAAAAACTGTTTTTT
>TRBJ1-4|TRBV19|once|TRBD1
CASSMVTGGNEKLFF
TGTGCCAGTAGTATGGTGACAGGGGGGAATGAAAAACTGTTTTTT
>TRBJ2-7|TRBV15|-|TRBD1
CATSRDVVTGGREQYF
TGTGCCACCAGCAGAGATGTGGTGACAGGGGGCCGGGAGCAGTACTTC
>TRBJ2-6|TRBV5-4|-|-
CASSLEGGPGANVLTF
TGTGCCAGCAGCTTGGAGGGGGGCCCTGGGGCCAACGTCCTGACTTTC
>TRBJ2-7|TRBV7-2|-|TRBD2
CASSPRGGGNGEQYF
TGTGCCAGCAGCCCACGTGGGGGGGGGAACGGCGAGCAGTACTTC
>TRBJ2-2|TRBV7-8|-|TRBD2
CASSLQGGRMDGELFF
TGTGCCAGCAGCTTACAGGGCGGGAGGATGGACGGGGAGCTGTTTTTT
>TRBJ2-1|TRBV28|once|-
CATLETTYNEQFF
TGTGCCACTTTGGAGACCACCTACAATGAGCAGTTCTTC
>TRBJ2-7|TRBV10-2|-|TRBD2
CASSESVSMGRAFEQYF
TGCGCCAGCAGTGAGTCGGTATCTATGGGGAGGGCTTTCGAGCAGTACTTC
>TRBJ2-3|TRBV7-6|-|-
CASSKLAADTQYF
TGTGCCAGCAGCAAATTAGCGGCAGATACGCAGTATTTT
>TRBJ2-1|TRBV4-1|-|TRBD2
CASKRIAGPLNEQFF
TGCGCCAGCAAGCGAATAGCGGGACCCCTTAATGAGCAGTTCTTC
>TRBJ2-2|TRBV30|-|-
CASGRTADTGELFF
TGTGCCTCCGGCCGTACAGCGGACACCGGGGAGCTGTTTTTT
>TRBJ2-2|TRBV4-1|-|TRBD1
CASSPGDRPTGELFF
TGCGCCAGCAGCCCCGGGGACAGACCCACCGGGGAGCTGTTTTTT
>TRBJ2-7|TRBV7-8|few|-
CASSLVGGSEQYF
TGTGCCAGCAGCTTAGTTGGAGGGTCCGAGCAGTACTTC
>TRBJ2-5|TRBV7-2|-|TRBD2
CASSTSGSDETQYF
TGTGCCAGCAGCACTAGCGGGAGTGATGAGACCCAGTACTTC
>TRBJ1-4|TRBV28|-|-
CASSPGGYNEKLFF
TGTGCCAGCAGCCCGGGGGGGTACAATGAAAAACTGTTTTTT
>TRBJ2-3|TRBV19|-|-
CASSDARISSTDTQYF
TGTGCCAGTAGTGATGCTAGGATCTCTAGCACAGATACGCAGTATTTT
>TRBJ2-5|TRBV28|-|TRBD1
CASSLWGTGRETQYF
TGTGCCAGCAGTTTATGGGGGACAGGGCGAGAGACCCAGTACTTC
>TRBJ2-3|TRBV27|-|TRBD2
CASSWVAGVADTQYF
TGTGCCAGCAGTTGGGTAGCGGGAGTGGCAGATACGCAGTATTTT
>TRBJ1-3|TRBV27|few|-
CASSLQGPPGNTIYF
TGTGCCAGCAGTTTACAGGGGCCCCCTGGAAACACCATATATTTT
>TRBJ2-3|TRBV18|-|-
CASSLRTATDTQYF
TGTGCCAGCTCACTTAGGACGGCCACAGATACGCAGTATTTT
>TRBJ1-3|TRBV5-6|-|-
CASSLDSRNTIYF
TGTGCCAGCAGCTTGGACAGTCGAAACACCATATATTTT
>TRBJ2-7|TRBV27|few|-
CASRPRGAKAAQYF
TGTGCCAGCCGCCCCCGCGGGGCTAAAGCGGCGCAGTACTTC
>TRBJ1-1|TRBV5-1|-|-
CASSLSTSLLNTEAFF
TGCGCCAGCAGCTTGTCCACTTCCCTCCTTAACACTGAAGCTTTCTTT
>TRBJ2-2|TRBV6-5|-|TRBD2
CATRIAGAAGELFF
TGTGCCACTCGGATAGCGGGAGCGGCCGGGGAGCTGTTTTTT
>TRBJ2-3|TRBV29-1|-|-
CSATLPGDTQYF
TGCAGCGCCACCCTCCCTGGGGATACGCAGTATTTT
>TRBJ1-3|TRBV9|-|-
CASSVEAHGNTIYF
TGTGCCAGCAGCGTAGAGGCCCATGGAAACACCATATATTTT
>TRBJ2-7|TRBV27|-|TRBD1
CASSMMTGTGLNEQYF
TGTGCCAGCAGTATGATGACAGGGACAGGTCTTAACGAGCAGTACTTC
>TRBJ2-1|TRBV9|-|TRBD2
CASSSTSGSENEQFF
TGTGCCAGCAGCTCAACTAGCGGGAGTGAGAATGAGCAGTTCTTC
>TRBJ2-1|TRBV5-4|-|-
CASNPRRGSNEQFF
TGTGCCAGTAACCCTAGGCGGGGAAGCAATGAGCAGTTCTTC
>TRBJ2-2|TRBV6-5|few|TRBD2
CASSYSSGRHGELFF
TGTGCCAGCAGTTACTCGAGCGGGAGGCACGGGGAGCTGTTTTTT
>TRBJ2-5|TRBV18|-|TRBD2
CASSLPGLAGVETQYF
TGTGCCAGCTCACTGCCGGGACTAGCGGGAGTAGAGACCCAGTACTTC
>TRBJ2-7|TRBV28|-|TRBD2
CASSRPGTSIGYEQYF
TGTGCCAGCAGTCGCCCCGGGACTAGCATAGGGTACGAGCAGTACTTC
>TRBJ2-7|TRBV5-1|-|-
CASSYRDTYEQYF
TGCGCCAGCAGCTACCGGGACACCTACGAGCAGTACTTC
>TRBJ1-6|TRBV11-3|-|-
CASSMGVNSPLHF
TGTGCCAGCAGCATGGGAGTTAATTCACCCCTCCACTTT
>TRBJ2-7|TRBV2|once|TRBD1
CASRPGQGFDWLTSYEQYF
TGTGCCAGCAGACCGGGACAGGGGTTTGATTGGCTGACCTCCTACGAGCAGTACTTC
>TRBJ2-3|TRBV10-3|few|-
CAISSPAVADTQYF
TGTGCCATCAGTAGCCCAGCCGTCGCAGATACGCAGTATTTT
>TRBJ1-1|TRBV4-2|-|-
CASSQPGTPITEAFF
TGTGCCAGCAGCCAGCCTGGGACTCCGATCACTGAAGCTTTCTTT
>TRBJ1-5|TRBV27|-|-
CASSLSGRLGNQPQHF
TGTGCCAGCAGTTTATCAGGTCGTCTGGGCAATCAGCCCCAGCATTTT
>TRBJ2-7|TRBV5-1|-|TRBD1
CASSLGGQSNEQYF
TGCGCCAGCAGCTTGGGGGGACAGTCCAACGAGCAGTACTTC
>TRBJ1-2|TRBV27|-|TRBD1
CASRGTGDNYGYTF
TGTGCCAGCAGGGGGACAGGGGATAACTATGGCTACACCTTC